Listed below are T cell receptor beta chains from one sample, sequenced in a study of human T cells and chemical hapten exposure. Using its own MiXCR run on the RACE reads, TCRdb lists one record per CDR3 protein. The profile shows some 190,000 distinct CDR3 sequences, around 24% of them singletons. The sequencing here drew on whole blood, taken in connection with sensitization to the hapten diphenylcyclopropenone (DPC). These TCRs come from a woman aged 45-65 years with alopecia areata. Some clones in this sample may be carry-over from other donors' samples. Each CDR3 is given without its conserved first and last residue.

v_call	cdr3_aa
TRBV10-3	AISESTAPNTGELF
TRBV2	ASSVRRVRSSGDYEQY
TRBV7-9	ASRALAGSYEQY
TRBV15	ATRHTGVGTDTQY
TRBV29-1	SVVLAGPQETQY
TRBV29-1	SVNDGSYEQY
TRBV18	ASSLRGPPGPNEQF
TRBV3-1	ASSDRGGTSPLH
TRBV29-1	SVAGSNEQF
TRBV18	ASSSGLAYEQY
TRBV7-8	ASSLGTASTDTQY
TRBV9	ASSVMDTGELF
TRBV27	ASSTHRGMGVGAF
TRBV29-1	SVEEGGFGELF
TRBV3-1	ASSQVYGNEEKLF
TRBV20-1	SATRPTDTQY
TRBV4-2	ASSQDGPNQPQH
TRBV27	ASSYSDREEQF
TRBV12-3/TRBV12-4	ASSFSPATEAF
TRBV11-2	ASSSGLAGPFETQY
TRBV6-1	ASSEVGQPGGEQY
TRBV3-1	ASSPASGSAFEQF